The clone carrying this T cell receptor beta chain was seen once. The antigen is not known. One junction end does not reproduce the germline sequence, and a read error may be involved. It was genomic DNA that served as the template for profiling TCR beta VDJ and CDR3. TCRdb recomputed calls from the reads with MiXCR, one row per CDR3 protein. The sample holds roughly 93,000 distinct CDR3 sequences; about 67% are singletons and the top ten take 55% to 65%. Germline assignment: CDR1 SGHTA and CDR2 FQGNSA. The CDR3 has 14 residues. All sequencing subjects had displayed CD8+CD57+ cell expansion on flow cytometry. None of the patients had been given any therapy when their blood was sampled. This sample is part of a study of CD8+CD57+ T cells in acquired aplastic anemia. Study background: Mean DNA quantity obtained from sorted CD4+ and CD8+ cells was 3 to 4 ug.

Study-level points and caveats: Found in both controls and patients were approximately 29 CD8+ CDR3 sequences.

Sequencing was done on a sample of sorted CD4+, CD8+, or CD8+CD57+ T cells (not recorded which) from PBMCs. The source is a human donor with aplastic anemia. The chain links TRBV7-2 to TRBJ2-3; D may be TRBD1 (6 bases). The CDR3 loop reads CASNSWQGTPNQYF. The CDR3 coding sequence is TGCGCCAGCAACTCGTGGCAGGGGACGCCTAATCAGTATTTT.